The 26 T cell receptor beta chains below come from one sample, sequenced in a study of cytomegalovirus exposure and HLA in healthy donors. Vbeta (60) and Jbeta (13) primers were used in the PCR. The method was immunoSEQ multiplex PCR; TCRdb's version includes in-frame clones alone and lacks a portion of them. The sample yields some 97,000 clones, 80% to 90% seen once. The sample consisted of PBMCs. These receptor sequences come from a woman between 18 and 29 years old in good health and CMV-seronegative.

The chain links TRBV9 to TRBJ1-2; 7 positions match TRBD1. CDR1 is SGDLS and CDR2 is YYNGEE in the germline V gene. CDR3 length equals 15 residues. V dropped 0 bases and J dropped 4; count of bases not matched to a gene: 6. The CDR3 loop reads CASSVDPGTAYGYTF. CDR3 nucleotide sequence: TGTGCCAGCAGCGTAGACCCCGGGACAGCCTATGGCTACACCTTC.

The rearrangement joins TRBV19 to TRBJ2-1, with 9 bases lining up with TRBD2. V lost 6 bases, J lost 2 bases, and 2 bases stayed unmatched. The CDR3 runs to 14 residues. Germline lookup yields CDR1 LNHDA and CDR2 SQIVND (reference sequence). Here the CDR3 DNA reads TGTGCCAGTAGGGGACTAGCAGCCTACAATGAGCAGTTCTTC. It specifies CASRGLAAYNEQFF.

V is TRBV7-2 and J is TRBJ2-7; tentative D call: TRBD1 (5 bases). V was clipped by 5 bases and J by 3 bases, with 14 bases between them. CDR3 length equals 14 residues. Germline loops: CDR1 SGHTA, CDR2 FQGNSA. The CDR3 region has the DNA TGTGCCAGCAGCCGCAGGGAAGGGAACTACGAGCAGTACTTC. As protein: CASSRREGNYEQYF.

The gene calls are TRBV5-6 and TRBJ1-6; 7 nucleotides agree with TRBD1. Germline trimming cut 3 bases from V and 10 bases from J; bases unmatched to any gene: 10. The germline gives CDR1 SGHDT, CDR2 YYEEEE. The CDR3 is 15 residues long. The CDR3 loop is CASSSTGSPTSPLHF. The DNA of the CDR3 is TGTGCCAGCAGCTCGACAGGGTCCCCTACCTCACCCCTCCACTTT.

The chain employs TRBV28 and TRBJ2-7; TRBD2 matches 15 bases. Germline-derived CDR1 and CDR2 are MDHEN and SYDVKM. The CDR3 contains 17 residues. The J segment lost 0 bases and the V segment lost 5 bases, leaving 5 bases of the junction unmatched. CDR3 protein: CASSLGLAGGFSYEQYF. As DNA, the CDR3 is TGTGCCAGCAGTCTCGGACTAGCGGGAGGGTTCTCCTACGAGCAGTACTTC.

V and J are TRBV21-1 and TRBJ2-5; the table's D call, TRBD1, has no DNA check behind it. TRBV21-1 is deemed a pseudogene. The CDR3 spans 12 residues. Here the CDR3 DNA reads TGTGCCAGCACTACAGGGCAAGAGACCCAGTACTTC. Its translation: CASTTGQETQYF.

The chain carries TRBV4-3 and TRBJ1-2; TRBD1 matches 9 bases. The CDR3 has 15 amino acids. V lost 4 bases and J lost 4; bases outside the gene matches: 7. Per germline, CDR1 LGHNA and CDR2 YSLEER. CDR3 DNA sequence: TGCGCCAGCAGCCCGGGACAGGGCATCGTCTATGGCTACACCTTC. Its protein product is CASSPGQGIVYGYTF.

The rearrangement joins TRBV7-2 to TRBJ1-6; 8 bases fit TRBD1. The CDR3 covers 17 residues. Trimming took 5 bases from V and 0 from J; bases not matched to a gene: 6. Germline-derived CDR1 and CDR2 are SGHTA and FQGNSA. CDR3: CASSTRTGSSYNSPLHF. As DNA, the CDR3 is TGTGCCAGCAGCACGCGGACAGGGAGCTCCTATAATTCACCCCTCCACTTT.

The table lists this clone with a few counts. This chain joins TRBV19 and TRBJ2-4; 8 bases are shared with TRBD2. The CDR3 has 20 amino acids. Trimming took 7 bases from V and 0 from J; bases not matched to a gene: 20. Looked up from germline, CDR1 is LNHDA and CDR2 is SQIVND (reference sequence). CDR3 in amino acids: CASKGAPQRGRDLAKNIQYF. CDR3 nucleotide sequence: TGTGCCAGTAAAGGGGCTCCCCAGCGGGGGAGAGATCTAGCCAAAAACATTCAGTACTTC.

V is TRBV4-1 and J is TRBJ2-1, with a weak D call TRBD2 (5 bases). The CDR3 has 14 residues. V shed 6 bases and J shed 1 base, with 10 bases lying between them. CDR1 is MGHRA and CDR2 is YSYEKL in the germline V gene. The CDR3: CASSPSGSYNEQFF. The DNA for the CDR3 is TGCGCCAGCAGTCCAAGCGGATCCTACAATGAGCAGTTCTTC.

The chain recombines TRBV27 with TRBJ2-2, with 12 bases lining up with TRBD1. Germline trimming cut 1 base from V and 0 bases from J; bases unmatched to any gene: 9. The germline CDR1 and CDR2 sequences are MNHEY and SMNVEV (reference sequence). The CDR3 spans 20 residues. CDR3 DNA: TGTGCCAGCAGTTTATGGTCCGTCGGGACAGGGGGCACGAACACCGGGGAGCTGTTTTTT. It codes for CASSLWSVGTGGTNTGELFF.

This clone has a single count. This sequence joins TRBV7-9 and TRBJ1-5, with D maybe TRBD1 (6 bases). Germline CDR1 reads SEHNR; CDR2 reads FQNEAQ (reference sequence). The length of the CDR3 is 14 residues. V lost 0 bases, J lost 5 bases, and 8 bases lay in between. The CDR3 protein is CASSLAGGYQPQHF. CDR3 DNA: TGTGCCAGCAGCTTAGCAGGGGGTTATCAGCCCCAGCATTTT.

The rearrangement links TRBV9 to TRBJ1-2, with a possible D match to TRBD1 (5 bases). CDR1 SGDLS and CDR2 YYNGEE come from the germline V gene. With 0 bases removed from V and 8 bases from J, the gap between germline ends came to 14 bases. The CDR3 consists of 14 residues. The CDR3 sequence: CASSVATTTGGYTF. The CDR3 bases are TGTGCCAGCAGCGTAGCTACGACAACAGGAGGCTACACCTTC.

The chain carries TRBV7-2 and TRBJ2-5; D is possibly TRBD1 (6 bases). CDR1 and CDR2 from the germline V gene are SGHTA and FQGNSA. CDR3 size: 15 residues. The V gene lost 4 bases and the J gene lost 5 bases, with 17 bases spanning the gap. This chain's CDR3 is CASSSRIPQGETQYF. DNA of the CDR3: TGTGCCAGCAGCTCAAGAATCCCACAGGGTGAGACCCAGTACTTC.

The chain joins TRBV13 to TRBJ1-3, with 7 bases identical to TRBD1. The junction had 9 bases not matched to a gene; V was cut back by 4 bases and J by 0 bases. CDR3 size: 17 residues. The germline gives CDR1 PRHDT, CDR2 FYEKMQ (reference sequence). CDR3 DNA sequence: TGTGCCAGCAGCTCCCACCTTGGGACAGCCTCTGGAAACACCATATATTTT. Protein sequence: CASSSHLGTASGNTIYF.

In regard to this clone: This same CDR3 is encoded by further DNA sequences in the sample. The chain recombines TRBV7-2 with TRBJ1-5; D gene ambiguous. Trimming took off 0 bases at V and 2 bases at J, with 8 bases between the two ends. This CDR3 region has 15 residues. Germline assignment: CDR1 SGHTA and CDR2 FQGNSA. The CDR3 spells CASSLAAYGNQPQHF. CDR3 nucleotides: TGTGCCAGCAGCTTAGCCGCCTATGGCAATCAGCCCCAGCATTTT.

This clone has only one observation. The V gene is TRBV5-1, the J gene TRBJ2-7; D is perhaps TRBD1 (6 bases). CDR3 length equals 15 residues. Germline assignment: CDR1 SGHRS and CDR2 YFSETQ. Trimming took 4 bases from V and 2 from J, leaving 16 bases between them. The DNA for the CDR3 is TGCGCCAGCAGCGGAACCGCGACAGGAACCTACGAGCAGTACTTC. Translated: CASSGTATGTYEQYF.

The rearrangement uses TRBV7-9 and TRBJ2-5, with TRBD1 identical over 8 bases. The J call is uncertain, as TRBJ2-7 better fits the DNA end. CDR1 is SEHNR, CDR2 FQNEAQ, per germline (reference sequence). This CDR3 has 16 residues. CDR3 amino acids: CASSTRQGLGLYEQYF. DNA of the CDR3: TGTGCCAGCAGCACCCGACAGGGGTTGGGTCTCTACGAGCAGTACTTC.

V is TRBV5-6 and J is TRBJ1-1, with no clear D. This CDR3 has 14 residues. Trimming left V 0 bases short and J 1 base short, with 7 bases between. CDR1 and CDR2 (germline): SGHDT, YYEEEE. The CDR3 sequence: CASSLGAPNTEAFF. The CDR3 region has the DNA TGTGCCAGCAGCTTGGGCGCACCGAACACTGAAGCTTTCTTT.

The CDR3 region is CAWRGGQDPYEQYF. The DNA for the CDR3 is TGTGCCTGGAGGGGGGGGCAGGACCCCTACGAGCAGTACTTC. The genes are TRBV30 and TRBJ2-7, with a tentative D call TRBD2 (7 bases). Trimming left V 3 bases short and J 2 bases short, with 14 bases between. Germline V CDR1 and CDR2: GTSNPN, SVGIG (reference sequence). The CDR3 contains 14 residues.

The CDR3 region has the DNA TGCGCCAGCAGCTTGGAGGGACAGCCCTACGAGCAGTACTTC. Translating it yields CASSLEGQPYEQYF. This sequence joins TRBV5-1 and TRBJ2-7, with 7 bases identical to TRBD1. CDR3 size: 14 residues. Germline CDR1 is SGHRS and CDR2 is YFSETQ. The ends lost 0 bases at V and 2 bases at J; junction bases unmatched: 2.

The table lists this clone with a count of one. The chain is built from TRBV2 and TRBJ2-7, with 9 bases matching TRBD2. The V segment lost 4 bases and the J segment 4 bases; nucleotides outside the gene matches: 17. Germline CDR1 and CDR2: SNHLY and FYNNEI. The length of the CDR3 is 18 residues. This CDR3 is CASSVGGTSRSSGYEQYF. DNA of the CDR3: TGTGCCAGCAGTGTTGGTGGGACTAGCAGGTCCTCCGGATACGAGCAGTACTTC.

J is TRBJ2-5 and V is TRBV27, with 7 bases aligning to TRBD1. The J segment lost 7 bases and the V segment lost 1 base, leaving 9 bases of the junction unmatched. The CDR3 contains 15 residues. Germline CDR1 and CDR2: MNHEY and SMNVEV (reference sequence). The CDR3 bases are TGTGCCAGCAGTTTATTCAAGGGGGCGAAGGGGACCCAGTACTTC. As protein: CASSLFKGAKGTQYF.

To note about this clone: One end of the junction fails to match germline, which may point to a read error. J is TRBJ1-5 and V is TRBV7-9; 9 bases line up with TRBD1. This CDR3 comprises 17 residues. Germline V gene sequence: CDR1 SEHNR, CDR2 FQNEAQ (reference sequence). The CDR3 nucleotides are TGTTCCAGCAGCTCCGGGACAGGGTCGGCACCCAATCAGCCCCAGCATTTT. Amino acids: CSSSSGTGSAPNQPQHF.

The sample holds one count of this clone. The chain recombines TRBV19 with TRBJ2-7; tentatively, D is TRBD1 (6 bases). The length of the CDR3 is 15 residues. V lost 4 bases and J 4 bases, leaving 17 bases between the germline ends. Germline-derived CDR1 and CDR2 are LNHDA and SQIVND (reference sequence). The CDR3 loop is CASSTILQGRYEQYF. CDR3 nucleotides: TGTGCCAGTAGTACTATCCTACAGGGAAGGTACGAGCAGTACTTC.

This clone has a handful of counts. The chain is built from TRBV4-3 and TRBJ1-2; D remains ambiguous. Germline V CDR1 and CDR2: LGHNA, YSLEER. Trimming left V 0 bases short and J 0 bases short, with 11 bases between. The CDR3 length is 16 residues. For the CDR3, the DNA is TGCGCCAGCAGCCAAGATGGGCAGGCCCCTAACTATGGCTACACCTTC. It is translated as CASSQDGQAPNYGYTF.